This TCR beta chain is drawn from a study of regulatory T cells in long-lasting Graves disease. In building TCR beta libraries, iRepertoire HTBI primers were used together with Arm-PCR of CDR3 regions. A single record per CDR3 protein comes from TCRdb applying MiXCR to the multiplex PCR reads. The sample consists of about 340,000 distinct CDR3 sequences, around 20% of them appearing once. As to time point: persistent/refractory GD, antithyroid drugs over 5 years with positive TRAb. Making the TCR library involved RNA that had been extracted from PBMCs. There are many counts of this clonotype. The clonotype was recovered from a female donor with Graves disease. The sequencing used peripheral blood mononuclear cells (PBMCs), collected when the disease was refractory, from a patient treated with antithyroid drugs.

CDR3 coding DNA: TGTGCCAGCAGTGCAGGGGCGATCCTAAACACTGAAGCTTTCTTT. It specifies CASSAGAILNTEAFF. This chain links TRBV6-1 with TRBJ1-1; D might be TRBD1 (6 bases). Germline CDR1 is MNHNS and CDR2 is SASEGT. V lost 4 bases and J 2 bases, leaving 14 bases between the germline ends. CDR3 size: 15 residues.